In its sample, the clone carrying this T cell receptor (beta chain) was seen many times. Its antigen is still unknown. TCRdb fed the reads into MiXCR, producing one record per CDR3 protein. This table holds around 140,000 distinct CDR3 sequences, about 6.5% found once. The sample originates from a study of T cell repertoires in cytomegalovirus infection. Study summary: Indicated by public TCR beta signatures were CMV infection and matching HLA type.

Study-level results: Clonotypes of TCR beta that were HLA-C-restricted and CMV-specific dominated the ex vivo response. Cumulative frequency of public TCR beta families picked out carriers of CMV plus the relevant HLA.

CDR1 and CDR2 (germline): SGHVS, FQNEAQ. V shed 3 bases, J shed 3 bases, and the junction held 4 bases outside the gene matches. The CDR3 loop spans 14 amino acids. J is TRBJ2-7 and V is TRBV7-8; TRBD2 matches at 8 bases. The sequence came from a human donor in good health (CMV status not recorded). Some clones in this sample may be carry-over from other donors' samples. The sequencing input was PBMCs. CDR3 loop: CASSFSTSDYEQYF. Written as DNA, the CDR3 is TGTGCCAGCAGCTTCTCGACTAGCGACTACGAGCAGTACTTC.